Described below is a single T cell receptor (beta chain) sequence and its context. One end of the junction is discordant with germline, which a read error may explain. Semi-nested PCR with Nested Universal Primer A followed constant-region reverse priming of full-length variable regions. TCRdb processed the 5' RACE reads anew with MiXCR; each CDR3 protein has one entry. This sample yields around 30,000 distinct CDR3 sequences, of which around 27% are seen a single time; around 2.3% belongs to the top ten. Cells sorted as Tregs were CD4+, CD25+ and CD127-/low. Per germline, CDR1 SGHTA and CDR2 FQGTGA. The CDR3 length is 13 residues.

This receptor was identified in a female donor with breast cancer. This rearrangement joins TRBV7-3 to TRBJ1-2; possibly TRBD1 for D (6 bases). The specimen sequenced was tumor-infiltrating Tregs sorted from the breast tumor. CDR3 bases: TGTGCCAGCAGCTTGTACAGGGATGATAGCTACGCCTTC. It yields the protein CASSLYRDDSYAF.